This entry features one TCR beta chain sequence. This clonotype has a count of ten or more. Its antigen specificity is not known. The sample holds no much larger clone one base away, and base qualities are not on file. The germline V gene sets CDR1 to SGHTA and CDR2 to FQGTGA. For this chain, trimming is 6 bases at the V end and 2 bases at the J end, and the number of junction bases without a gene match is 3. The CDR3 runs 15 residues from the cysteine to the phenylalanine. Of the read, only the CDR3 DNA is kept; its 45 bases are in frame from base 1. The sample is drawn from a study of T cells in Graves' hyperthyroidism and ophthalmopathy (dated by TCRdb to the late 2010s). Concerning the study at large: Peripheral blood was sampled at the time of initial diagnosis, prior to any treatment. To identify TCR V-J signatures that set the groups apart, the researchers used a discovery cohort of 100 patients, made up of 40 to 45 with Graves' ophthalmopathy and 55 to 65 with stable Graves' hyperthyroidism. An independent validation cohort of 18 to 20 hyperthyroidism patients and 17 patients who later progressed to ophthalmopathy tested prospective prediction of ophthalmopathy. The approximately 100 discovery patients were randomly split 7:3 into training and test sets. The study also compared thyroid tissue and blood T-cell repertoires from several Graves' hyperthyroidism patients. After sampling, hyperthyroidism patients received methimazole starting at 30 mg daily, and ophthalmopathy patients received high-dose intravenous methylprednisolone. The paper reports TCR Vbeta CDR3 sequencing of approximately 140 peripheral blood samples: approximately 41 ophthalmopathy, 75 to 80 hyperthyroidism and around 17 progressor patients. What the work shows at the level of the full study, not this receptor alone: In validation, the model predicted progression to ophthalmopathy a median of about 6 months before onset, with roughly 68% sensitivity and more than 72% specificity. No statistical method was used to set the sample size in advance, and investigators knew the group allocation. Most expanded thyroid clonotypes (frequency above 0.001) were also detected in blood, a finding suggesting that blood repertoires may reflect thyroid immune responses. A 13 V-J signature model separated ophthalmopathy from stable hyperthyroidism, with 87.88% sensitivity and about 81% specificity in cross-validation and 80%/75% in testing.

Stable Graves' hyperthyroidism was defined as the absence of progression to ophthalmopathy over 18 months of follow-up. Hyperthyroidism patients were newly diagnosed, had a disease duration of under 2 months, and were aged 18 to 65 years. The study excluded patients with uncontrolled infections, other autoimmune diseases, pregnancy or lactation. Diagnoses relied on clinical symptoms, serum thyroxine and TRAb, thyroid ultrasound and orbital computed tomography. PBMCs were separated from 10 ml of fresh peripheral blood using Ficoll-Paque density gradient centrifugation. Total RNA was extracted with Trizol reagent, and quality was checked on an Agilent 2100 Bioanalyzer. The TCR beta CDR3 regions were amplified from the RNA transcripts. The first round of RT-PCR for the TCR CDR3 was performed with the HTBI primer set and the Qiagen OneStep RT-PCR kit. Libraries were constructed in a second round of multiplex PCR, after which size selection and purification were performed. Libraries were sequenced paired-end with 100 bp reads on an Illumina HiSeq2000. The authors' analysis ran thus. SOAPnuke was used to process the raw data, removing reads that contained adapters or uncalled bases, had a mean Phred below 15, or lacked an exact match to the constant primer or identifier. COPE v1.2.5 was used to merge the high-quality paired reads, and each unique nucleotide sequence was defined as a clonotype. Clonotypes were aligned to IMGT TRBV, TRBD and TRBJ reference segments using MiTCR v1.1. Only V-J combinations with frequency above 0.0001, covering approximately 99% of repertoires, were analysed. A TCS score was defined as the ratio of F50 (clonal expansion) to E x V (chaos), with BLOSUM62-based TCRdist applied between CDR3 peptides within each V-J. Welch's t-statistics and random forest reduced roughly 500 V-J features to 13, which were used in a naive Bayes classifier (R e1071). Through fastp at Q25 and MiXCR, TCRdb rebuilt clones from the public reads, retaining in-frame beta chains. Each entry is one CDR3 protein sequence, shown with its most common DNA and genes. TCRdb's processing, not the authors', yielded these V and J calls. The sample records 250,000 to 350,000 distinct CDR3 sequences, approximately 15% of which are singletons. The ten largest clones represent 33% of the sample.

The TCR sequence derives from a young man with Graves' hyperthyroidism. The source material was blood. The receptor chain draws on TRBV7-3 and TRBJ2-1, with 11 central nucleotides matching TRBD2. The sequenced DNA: TGTGCCAGCAGATTAGCGGGAGGGCCCTACAATGAGCAGTTCTTC. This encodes CASRLAGGPYNEQFF.